This is a list of T cell receptor beta chains from one sample in a study of T cell repertoires in cytomegalovirus infection. These receptors lack a known antigen. MiXCR, applied by TCRdb to the reads, yields one record per CDR3 protein. Of over 250,000 distinct CDR3 sequences in the sample, less than 25% were seen once. The sequenced sample was cultured PBMCs, obtained from culture after CMV antigen stimulation. The receptors originated from a human donor in good health (CMV status not recorded). Some clones in this sample may be carry-over from other donors' samples. Each CDR3 is given with its conserved first and last residue. Fields, in order: J gene, V gene, D gene, clone size, CDR3 DNA, CDR3 protein. D genes are given only for firm matches. Size tells how often a clone was seen (once, few, many) or the class of an expanded clone, and some rows leave it out.

J: TRBJ2-1; V: TRBV13; D: TRBD2; size: few; DNA: TGTGCCAGCAGCTTTCAACGGGGGGACAATGAGCAGTTCTTC; CDR3: CASSFQRGDNEQFF
J: TRBJ1-1; V: TRBV13; D: .; size: .; DNA: TGTGCCAGCAGCTTAGGCCGGCGGCAGGGGAACACTGAAGCTTTCTTT; CDR3: CASSLGRRQGNTEAFF
J: TRBJ2-2; V: TRBV12-3/TRBV12-4; D: TRBD2; size: few; DNA: TGTGCCAGCAGGGGTGGGGGCGGGAGGGAGAACACCGGGGAGCTGTTTTTT; CDR3: CASRGGGGRENTGELFF
J: TRBJ2-5; V: TRBV5-6; D: .; size: few; DNA: TGTGCCAGCAGAGCTGTGGGACGGGTCCAAGAGACCCAGTACTTC; CDR3: CASRAVGRVQETQYF
J: TRBJ2-1; V: TRBV7-9; D: TRBD1; size: .; DNA: TGTGCCAGCAGCTTGAAGGGTGACAGGGAGAGTGAGCAGTTCTTC; CDR3: CASSLKGDRESEQFF
J: TRBJ1-1; V: TRBV7-2; D: .; size: many; DNA: TGTGCCAGCAGCTTAGTTCGTCAAATGAACACTGAAGCTTTCTTT; CDR3: CASSLVRQMNTEAFF
J: TRBJ2-3; V: TRBV20-1; D: .; size: .; DNA: TGCAGTGCTAGGCGCCCAGAGGGGGGCACAGATACGCAGTATTTT; CDR3: CSARRPEGGTDTQYF
J: TRBJ2-3; V: TRBV7-2; D: .; size: .; DNA: TGTGCCAGCAGCTTAGTGGCGACCCCAAGCTCAGATACGCAGTATTTT; CDR3: CASSLVATPSSDTQYF
J: TRBJ2-5; V: TRBV11-2; D: TRBD1; size: many; DNA: TGTGCCAGCAGCGACAGGGGAGAGACCCAGTACTTC; CDR3: CASSDRGETQYF
J: TRBJ1-6; V: TRBV7-8; D: .; size: few; DNA: TGTGCCAGCAGCTTAGCGGGCAGGGGAAATTCACCCCTCCACTTT; CDR3: CASSLAGRGNSPLHF
J: TRBJ2-5; V: TRBV7-8; D: .; size: few; DNA: TGTGCCAGCAGCAACGAAGCGGGGACCCAGTACTTC; CDR3: CASSNEAGTQYF
J: TRBJ1-1; V: TRBV19; D: .; size: .; DNA: TGTGCCAGTAACCCGGGGCAGGCTAACACTGAAGCTTTCTTT; CDR3: CASNPGQANTEAFF
J: TRBJ2-1; V: TRBV12-5; D: TRBD2; size: .; DNA: TGTGCTAGTGGTTCGCGTTCCCCACTACTTATAGCGGGAGGCCTTCCTTTAGGGTACAATGAGCAGTTCTTC; CDR3: CASGSRSPLLIAGGLPLGYNEQFF
J: TRBJ1-1; V: TRBV7-9; D: .; size: .; DNA: TGTGCCAGCAGCTTCGACAGACTTAACACTGAAGCTTTCTTT; CDR3: CASSFDRLNTEAFF
J: TRBJ2-3; V: TRBV20-1; D: TRBD2; size: .; DNA: TGCAGTGCTAGCATGTGGTTACGGGGGGAGGGAGATACGCAGTATTTT; CDR3: CSASMWLRGEGDTQYF
J: TRBJ2-5; V: TRBV28; D: .; size: .; DNA: TGTGCCAGCACCGATCCGGCCGGGGGGACCCAGTACTTC; CDR3: CASTDPAGGTQYF
J: TRBJ2-3; V: TRBV30; D: TRBD2; size: .; DNA: TGTGCCTGGGTGGCGGGGGACACAGATACGCAGTATTTT; CDR3: CAWVAGDTDTQYF
J: TRBJ1-1; V: TRBV7-2; D: TRBD1; size: few; DNA: TGTGCCAGCAGCTTAATTCAGGGGGCAGGGACTGAAGCTTTCTTT; CDR3: CASSLIQGAGTEAFF
J: TRBJ2-3; V: TRBV7-8; D: TRBD1; size: many; DNA: TGTGCCAGCAGCTTAGCGCATGGACAGGAAACCCCTAGCACAGATACGCAGTATTTT; CDR3: CASSLAHGQETPSTDTQYF
J: TRBJ1-6; V: TRBV4-3; D: TRBD1; size: .; DNA: TGCGCCAGCAGCCAAGGACAGGGGTACAATTCACCCCTCCACTTT; CDR3: CASSQGQGYNSPLHF
J: TRBJ2-1; V: TRBV4-3; D: TRBD2; size: few; DNA: TGCGCCAGCAGCCAAGCGGAGTGGCGGGAGTCTGGATTTGTCTACAATGAGCAGTTCTTC; CDR3: CASSQAEWRESGFVYNEQFF
J: TRBJ2-1; V: TRBV12-5; D: TRBD2; size: .; DNA: TGTGCTAGTGGTCTTGGCGGGAGGCTCAATGAGCAGTTCTTC; CDR3: CASGLGGRLNEQFF
J: TRBJ2-3; V: TRBV10-2; D: TRBD2; size: .; DNA: TGCGCCACCAAGGGACTAGCGGGAGTCGCAGATACGCAGTATTTT; CDR3: CATKGLAGVADTQYF
J: TRBJ2-1; V: TRBV30; D: .; size: few; DNA: TGTGCCTGGAGTGAGATGGCCGGCTCCTACAATGAGCAGTTCTTC; CDR3: CAWSEMAGSYNEQFF
J: TRBJ2-7; V: TRBV19; D: .; size: .; DNA: TGTGCCAGTAGTTCGGGACCACCCTACGGGGAGCAGTACTTC; CDR3: CASSSGPPYGEQYF
J: TRBJ2-1; V: TRBV7-2; D: TRBD2; size: many; DNA: TGTGCCAGCAGCTTATCGGCGGGAGGAAGTAGGGACGAGCAGTTCTTC; CDR3: CASSLSAGGSRDEQFF
J: TRBJ2-7; V: TRBV7-2; D: .; size: many; DNA: TGTGCCAGCAGCTTAGCCTCCCCCCCGCCCGCCTACGAGCAGTACTTC; CDR3: CASSLASPPPAYEQYF
J: TRBJ2-5; V: TRBV19; D: TRBD2; size: .; DNA: TGTGCCAGTAGTGAAGGACTAGCGGACCAAGAGACCCAGTACTTC; CDR3: CASSEGLADQETQYF
J: TRBJ2-7; V: TRBV6-2/TRBV6-3; D: .; size: many; DNA: TGTGCCAGCAGTTCTCTAGACGGAGCGGTTTCCTACGAGCAGTACTTC; CDR3: CASSSLDGAVSYEQYF
J: TRBJ2-1; V: TRBV6-2/TRBV6-3; D: .; size: .; DNA: TGTGCCAGCAGTTACTCGACCGGGCCTTACAATGAGCAGTTCTTC; CDR3: CASSYSTGPYNEQFF
J: TRBJ2-1; V: TRBV7-2; D: .; size: many; DNA: TGTGCCAGCAGCTTTGAACAGTTTGGGTATGAGCAGTTCTTC; CDR3: CASSFEQFGYEQFF
J: TRBJ2-3; V: TRBV24-1; D: .; size: .; DNA: TGTGCCACCAGCCGCGGGAATAGATTAGCGACAGATACGCAGTATTTT; CDR3: CATSRGNRLATDTQYF
J: TRBJ2-1; V: TRBV20-1; D: .; size: .; DNA: TGCAGTGCTAGCTTTCTTGGGCATGAGCAGTTCTTC; CDR3: CSASFLGHEQFF
J: TRBJ1-5; V: TRBV30; D: .; size: .; DNA: TGTGCCTGGAGCTTAGGGGAAGCTCAGCCCCAGCATTTT; CDR3: CAWSLGEAQPQHF
J: TRBJ2-3; V: TRBV7-2; D: .; size: many; DNA: TGTGCCAGCAGCTTAAACGCAGATACGCAGTATTTT; CDR3: CASSLNADTQYF
J: TRBJ2-1; V: TRBV24-1; D: TRBD2; size: .; DNA: TGTGCCACCAGTGATTTGCCCGGGACTAGCGGGACCACTCTCAATGAGCAGTTCTTC; CDR3: CATSDLPGTSGTTLNEQFF
J: TRBJ2-2; V: TRBV7-2; D: .; size: many; DNA: TGTGCCAGCAGCTTAGGTCTCGGGTCTGGGGAGCTGTTTTTT; CDR3: CASSLGLGSGELFF
J: TRBJ2-2; V: TRBV24-1; D: TRBD1; size: .; DNA: TGTGCCACCAGTGATTTGCGACTCGATGGGCCGGACAGGGAAGACACCGGGGAGCTGTTTTTT; CDR3: CATSDLRLDGPDREDTGELFF
J: TRBJ1-1; V: TRBV6-6; D: .; size: .; DNA: TGTGCCAGCAGTTACGGCCGTAACACTGAAGCTTTCTTT; CDR3: CASSYGRNTEAFF
J: TRBJ2-1; V: TRBV20-1; D: TRBD2; size: .; DNA: TGCAGTGCTACACTAGCGGGAGGGCCCAAATACAATGAGCAGTTCTTC; CDR3: CSATLAGGPKYNEQFF
J: TRBJ2-6; V: TRBV7-2; D: .; size: many; DNA: TGTGCCAGCAGCCGTTACTCTGGGGCCAACGTCCTGACTTTC; CDR3: CASSRYSGANVLTF
J: TRBJ2-3; V: TRBV29-1; D: .; size: .; DNA: TGCAGCGTTGATGCTCCTAGGGCAGATACGCAGTATTTT; CDR3: CSVDAPRADTQYF
J: TRBJ1-2; V: TRBV5-1; D: TRBD1; size: many; DNA: TGCGCCAGCAGCCCGTACAGGGGAGGCTACACCTTC; CDR3: CASSPYRGGYTF
J: TRBJ2-5; V: TRBV28; D: TRBD1; size: many; DNA: TGTGCCAGCAGTCTGCAGGGGGTAAGCCAAGAGACCCAGTACTTC; CDR3: CASSLQGVSQETQYF
J: TRBJ1-5; V: TRBV6-1; D: .; size: few; DNA: TGTGCCAGCAGCCCCATAGGAGGGTATAGCAATCAGCCCCAGCATTTT; CDR3: CASSPIGGYSNQPQHF
J: TRBJ2-7; V: TRBV28; D: TRBD1; size: few; DNA: TGTGCCAGCAGTTTAAGGGACAGGGTGGCCGAGCAGTACTTC; CDR3: CASSLRDRVAEQYF
J: TRBJ1-5; V: TRBV27; D: .; size: .; DNA: TGTGCCAGCGGGGAAGAGCGGGATCAGCCCCAGCATTTT; CDR3: CASGEERDQPQHF
J: TRBJ1-1; V: TRBV11-3; D: .; size: many; DNA: TGTGCCAGCAGCTTAGACAGCTCGAACACTGAAGCTTTCTTT; CDR3: CASSLDSSNTEAFF
J: TRBJ2-1; V: TRBV7-2; D: .; size: many; DNA: TGTGCCAGCGGACAGTCCTCCTACAATGAGCAGTTCTTC; CDR3: CASGQSSYNEQFF
J: TRBJ2-3; V: TRBV11-2; D: .; size: many; DNA: TGTGCCAGCAGCCGCTCGCCTCAGATAGGAGATACGCAGTATTTT; CDR3: CASSRSPQIGDTQYF
J: TRBJ2-1; V: TRBV19; D: TRBD2; size: .; DNA: TGTGCCAGTAGTATTGATACCTCACTAGCGTTTCTTTACAATGAGCAGTTCTTC; CDR3: CASSIDTSLAFLYNEQFF
J: TRBJ2-1; V: TRBV14; D: TRBD2; size: few; DNA: TGTGCCAGCGGTATAGCGGGACCCAGGAACAATGAGCAGTTCTTC; CDR3: CASGIAGPRNNEQFF
J: TRBJ1-1; V: TRBV12-3/TRBV12-4; D: TRBD1; size: many; DNA: TGTGCCAGCAGCCGACAGGGAACCGAAGCTTTCTTT; CDR3: CASSRQGTEAFF
J: TRBJ1-3; V: TRBV12-3/TRBV12-4; D: .; size: .; DNA: TGTGCCAGCAGTTTATCGTCGTCTGGAAACACCATATATTTT; CDR3: CASSLSSSGNTIYF
J: TRBJ2-1; V: TRBV7-9; D: .; size: many; DNA: TGTGCCAGCAGCTTAGACGGACCCTCCAGGAATGAGCAGTTCTTC; CDR3: CASSLDGPSRNEQFF
J: TRBJ2-5; V: TRBV6-2/TRBV6-3; D: TRBD2; size: few; DNA: TGTGCCAGCAGTTATGGGGGACTAGCGGGGAATCGTGAAGAGACCCAGTACTTC; CDR3: CASSYGGLAGNREETQYF
J: TRBJ2-3; V: TRBV29-1; D: TRBD2; size: .; DNA: TGCAGCGTTGAAGATCAGGCGGGAGCAGATACGCAGTATTTT; CDR3: CSVEDQAGADTQYF
J: TRBJ1-2; V: TRBV3-1; D: TRBD1; size: few; DNA: TGTGCCAGCAGCCGACTCGACAGGGGCTATGGCTACACCTTC; CDR3: CASSRLDRGYGYTF
J: TRBJ2-3; V: TRBV7-2; D: TRBD2; size: many; DNA: TGTGCCAGCAGCCCTCAAGCGGGAGCCACAGATACGCAGTATTTT; CDR3: CASSPQAGATDTQYF
J: TRBJ2-1; V: TRBV27; D: .; size: .; DNA: TGTGCCAGCAGTTCCGGGATCTACAATGAGCAGTTCTTC; CDR3: CASSSGIYNEQFF